This TCR beta chain was sequenced during a study of beta chain features in type 1 diabetes. From germline, CDR1 is SGHRS and CDR2 YFSETQ. Germline trimming cut 4 bases from V and 5 bases from J; bases unmatched to any gene: 9. This CDR3 has 15 amino acids. Expressed TCRB transcripts were sequenced because the isolated RNA had all been reverse transcribed beforehand. TCRdb's copy holds only in-frame clones and misses some; the assay was immunoSEQ multiplex PCR. The data contain around 140,000 clones, 8.5% to 12% of them singletons. Regarding the study as a whole: For TCRB rearrangement, an influence of HLA type remained unresolved here.

Of note for this clone: Its specificity is not known.

Markers CD45RO/CCR7/CD25/CD127/CD95/CD27 served to sort CD4+ naive, central memory, regulatory and stem cell-like memory cells. This clonotype was sampled from a man between 18 and 29 years old in good health. Sequencing used naive CD4+ T cells from blood. The chain uses TRBV5-1 and TRBJ1-2; the match to TRBD1 covers 9 bases. The CDR3 DNA reads TGCGCCAGCAGCCCGGGAGAGACAGGGGGTTATGGCTACACCTTC. Translated, it gives CASSPGETGGYGYTF. The whole variable domain, filled in from reference TRBV5-1 and TRBJ1-2, reads KAGVTQTPRYLIKTRGQQVTLSCSPISGHRSVSWYQQTPGQGLQFLFEYFSETQRNKGNFPGRFSGRQFSNSRSEMNVSTLELGDSALYLCASSPGETGGYGYTFGSGTRLTVV.